A selection of T cell receptor beta chains follows, all from one sample in a study of blood T cell repertoires in COVID-19. Clones were sequenced by immunoSEQ multiplex PCR, and TCRdb holds only the in-frame ones, with some missing. The table records 200,000 to 250,000 clones, roughly 84% of them present only once. Sequenced: peripheral blood. The receptors stem from a woman of 80 years or more with COVID-19, enrolled during active disease. CDR3s include the opening cysteine and the closing phenylalanine or tryptophan. A D gene is named only where the DNA matches it firmly. Rows may omit the clone size; those that give it use once, few, many or a size class.

abundance,d_gene,j_gene,v_gene,CDR3aa,CDR3nt
.,TRBD2,TRBJ2-7,TRBV5-1,CASSSSGVVAYEQYF,TGCGCCAGCAGCTCAAGCGGGGTTGTCGCCTACGAGCAGTACTTC
few,TRBD2,TRBJ2-3,TRBV19,CASSTRGGGPADTQYF,TGTGCCAGTAGTACTCGGGGCGGGGGGCCCGCAGATACGCAGTATTTT
.,TRBD2,TRBJ2-1,TRBV10-3,CAISEFGGELDEQFF,TGTGCCATCAGTGAGTTCGGGGGGGAGTTGGATGAGCAGTTCTTC
few,TRBD2,TRBJ2-3,TRBV5-6,CASSRLAKNTDTQYF,TGTGCCAGCAGCCGACTAGCGAAAAACACAGATACGCAGTATTTT
.,TRBD2,TRBJ2-1,TRBV28,CASSLLTSGGALAQFF,TGTGCCAGCAGTTTATTGACTAGCGGGGGGGCCTTGGCGCAGTTCTTC
.,.,TRBJ1-2,TRBV5-1,CASSSRDSRGIGYTF,TGCGCCAGCAGCTCCCGAGACAGTAGGGGGATTGGCTACACCTTC
.,TRBD1,TRBJ2-7,TRBV27,CASSLSMGQGYEQYF,TGTGCCAGCAGTTTATCCATGGGACAGGGTTACGAGCAGTACTTC
.,TRBD1,TRBJ1-5,TRBV27,CASSLSLGTAVNQPQHF,TGTGCCAGCAGTTTATCCCTCGGGACAGCCGTGAATCAGCCCCAGCATTTT
.,TRBD1,TRBJ1-5,TRBV28,CASGTGYQPQHF,TGTGCCAGCGGGACAGGGTATCAGCCCCAGCATTTT
.,.,TRBJ2-3,TRBV7-2,CASSLAGGPGTDTQYF,TGTGCCAGCAGCTTAGCGGGGGGGCCTGGCACAGATACGCAGTATTTT
.,.,TRBJ1-5,TRBV6-5,CASSQDQGNHQPQHF,TGTGCCAGCAGCCAGGATCAGGGAAATCATCAGCCCCAGCATTTT
.,TRBD1,TRBJ1-6,TRBV27,CASRRQGVGNSPLHF,TGTGCCAGCAGAAGACAGGGTGTGGGCAATTCACCCCTCCACTTT
.,.,TRBJ1-5,TRBV4-1,CASSQRDTRDNQPQHF,TGCGCCAGCAGCCAGAGGGATACGCGGGATAATCAGCCCCAGCATTTT
.,.,TRBJ1-4,TRBV30,CAWSAGRYNEKLFF,TGTGCCTGGAGCGCGGGTCGTTATAATGAAAAACTGTTTTTT
.,TRBD1,TRBJ1-3,TRBV3-1/TRBV3-2,CASSRTWGGDRAGNTIYF,TGTGCCAGCAGCCGAACCTGGGGGGGGGACAGGGCTGGAAACACCATATATTTT
few,TRBD1,TRBJ1-1,TRBV6-1,CASSESDRGLGSAFF,TGTGCCAGCAGTGAAAGTGACAGGGGGCTCGGTAGTGCTTTCTTT
.,TRBD1,TRBJ1-2,TRBV3-1/TRBV3-2,CASSPGGQERRSGYTF,TGTGCCAGCAGCCCGGGGGGACAGGAAAGAAGGAGCGGCTACACCTTC
.,.,TRBJ1-3,TRBV5-1,CASSPGRSSGNTIYF,TGCGCCAGCAGCCCAGGGCGAAGCTCTGGAAACACCATATATTTT
.,.,TRBJ1-5,TRBV19,CASRPPGGFSNQPQHF,TGTGCCAGTAGGCCCCCCGGGGGGTTTAGCAATCAGCCCCAGCATTTT
.,.,TRBJ2-5,TRBV5-1,CASSLTRGGGAETQYF,TGCGCCAGCAGCTTGACGAGGGGCGGGGGCGCAGAGACCCAGTACTTC
.,TRBD1,TRBJ1-2,TRBV7-9,CASSSLQGAKGGYTF,TGTGCCAGCAGTTCCTTACAGGGGGCGAAGGGTGGCTACACCTTC
.,TRBD1,TRBJ2-5,TRBV5-1,CASSAGTGEETQYF,TGCGCCAGCAGCGCCGGGACAGGGGAGGAGACCCAGTACTTC
.,TRBD2,TRBJ2-2,TRBV9,CASGTGGANTGELFF,TGTGCCAGCGGCACCGGGGGGGCGAACACCGGGGAGCTGTTTTTT
.,TRBD1,TRBJ1-5,TRBV18,CASSPGTDNQPQHF,TGTGCCAGCTCACCCGGGACAGACAATCAGCCCCAGCATTTT
.,.,TRBJ1-5,TRBV28,CASSTLRQTQYSNQPQHF,TGTGCCAGCAGTACCCTCCGACAGACTCAATATAGCAATCAGCCCCAGCATTTT
.,TRBD1,TRBJ1-2,TRBV29-1,CSVGGTDYGYTF,TGCAGCGTTGGGGGGACAGACTATGGCTACACCTTC
.,.,TRBJ1-2,TRBV4-2,CASSQEGAQHFTF,TGTGCCAGCAGCCAAGAGGGGGCACAGCACTTTACCTTC
.,.,TRBJ2-6,TRBV13,CASSVGRGAGANVLTF,TGTGCCAGCAGCGTAGGCAGGGGAGCTGGGGCCAACGTCCTGACTTTC
.,.,TRBJ1-1,TRBV6-6,CASRLTGENTEAFF,TGTGCCAGCAGACTGACAGGCGAGAACACTGAAGCTTTCTTT
once,TRBD2,TRBJ2-3,TRBV9,CASSVTSGGALGTDTQYF,TGTGCCAGCAGCGTGACTAGCGGGGGGGCTCTTGGCACAGATACGCAGTATTTT
.,TRBD2,TRBJ2-5,TRBV7-3,CASSLSSGSLETQYF,TGTGCCAGCAGCTTAAGTAGCGGGTCCTTAGAGACCCAGTACTTC
.,.,TRBJ2-5,TRBV6-5,CASSYSQIQETQYF,TGTGCCAGCAGTTACTCGCAGATCCAAGAGACCCAGTACTTC
.,TRBD1,TRBJ1-1,TRBV2,CASSRQGNTEAFF,TGTGCCAGCAGTAGACAGGGAAACACTGAAGCTTTCTTT
.,.,TRBJ1-2,TRBV7-2,CASTSRGLIYGYTF,TGTGCCAGCACCAGCCGAGGACTGATCTATGGCTACACCTTC
.,.,TRBJ1-5,TRBV5-5,CASSPDTVNQPQHF,TGTGCCAGCAGTCCTGACACTGTCAATCAGCCCCAGCATTTT
.,.,TRBJ1-2,TRBV6-5,CASRSLTGDYGYTF,TGTGCCAGCAGATCCCTAACGGGTGACTATGGCTACACCTTC
.,.,TRBJ2-3,TRBV9,CASSVALAGGTDTQYF,TGTGCCAGCAGCGTAGCTTTGGCAGGTGGGACAGATACGCAGTATTTT
.,.,TRBJ1-2,TRBV7-2,CASSLPGYGYTF,TGTGCCAGCAGCTTACCAGGGTATGGCTACACCTTC
few,.,TRBJ2-5,TRBV5-1,CASSLASAGAVQETQYF,TGCGCCAGCAGCTTGGCATCGGCGGGGGCTGTCCAAGAGACCCAGTACTTC
.,.,TRBJ2-3,TRBV6-5,CASRPYSGTDTQYF,TGTGCCAGCAGGCCCTACTCAGGGACAGATACGCAGTATTTT
.,.,TRBJ1-2,TRBV7-2,CASSFASVYGYTF,TGTGCCAGCAGCTTTGCGAGTGTATATGGCTACACCTTC
.,TRBD1,TRBJ1-2,TRBV5-8,CASSLTGAYGYTF,TGTGCCAGCAGCCTGACAGGGGCCTATGGCTACACCTTC
.,.,TRBJ1-4,TRBV2,CASSEGTALREKLFF,TGTGCCAGCAGTGAAGGGACAGCCCTTAGGGAAAAACTGTTTTTT
.,.,TRBJ2-2,TRBV19,CASSIPGGLGGELFF,TGTGCCAGTAGTATCCCGGGGGGCCTTGGCGGGGAGCTGTTTTTT
.,TRBD1,TRBJ1-6,TRBV6-5,CASRGDRYNSPLHF,TGTGCCAGCAGGGGGGACAGGTATAATTCACCCCTCCACTTT
.,TRBD2,TRBJ2-3,TRBV7-2,CASSLDGAGGTDTQYF,TGTGCCAGCAGCTTAGATGGGGCGGGGGGCACAGATACGCAGTATTTT
.,TRBD1,TRBJ2-7,TRBV10-3,CAIRERTGTLSYEQYF,TGTGCCATCAGGGAGCGGACAGGTACACTTAGCTACGAGCAGTACTTC
few,TRBD1,TRBJ1-2,TRBV2,CASSGETGYLSYGYTF,TGTGCCAGCAGTGGGGAGACAGGGTACCTGTCCTATGGCTACACCTTC
few,TRBD2,TRBJ2-1,TRBV3-1/TRBV3-2,CASSRLAGPRGQFF,TGTGCCAGCAGCCGGCTAGCGGGACCCCGGGGGCAGTTCTTC
.,TRBD2,TRBJ2-5,TRBV25-1,CAGSSGETQYF,TGTGCCGGATCTAGCGGAGAGACCCAGTACTTC